What follows are 8 T cell receptor beta chains derived from one specimen sequenced in a study of PD-1 blockade in classical Hodgkin lymphoma. Sequencing used immunoSEQ multiplex PCR; TCRdb keeps in-frame clones, though not all of them. This table has tens of thousands of clones, about 89% appearing once. Time point described: newly diagnosed, previously untreated cHL patient sample. Investigators isolated CD4+ T cells from thawed PBMCs through magnetic negative selection. Sample: CD4+ T cells from blood. These receptors were collected from a human donor with classical Hodgkin lymphoma.

V gene TRBV15 combines with J gene TRBJ1-2; 9 bases line up with TRBD1. V trimming: 1 base; J trimming: 2 bases; junction bases outside the gene matches: 5. Germline V gene sequence: CDR1 LNHNV, CDR2 YYDKDF (reference sequence). CDR3 length: 16 residues. Here the CDR3 reads CATSRAGQGLNYGYTF. DNA for the CDR3: TGTGCCACCAGCAGAGCGGGACAGGGTCTAAACTATGGCTACACCTTC.

The CDR3 sequence: CASSRGLAGHNEQFF. The CDR3 nucleotides read TGTGCCAGCAGCCGAGGACTAGCGGGACACAATGAGCAGTTCTTC. The chain carries TRBV11-3 and TRBJ2-1; TRBD2 aligns across 12 bases. The CDR3 runs to 15 residues. Germline V gene sequence: CDR1 SGHNT, CDR2 YENEEA. Trimming at V came to 5 bases and at J to 5 bases, leaving 4 bases not matched to a gene.

The rearrangement uses TRBV7-2 and TRBJ2-7; the match to TRBD2 covers 11 bases. Trimming took 0 bases from V and 3 from J; bases not matched to a gene: 4. CDR3 length equals 16 residues. From germline, CDR1 is SGHTA and CDR2 FQGNSA. CDR3: CASSLAPTSGSYEQYF. CDR3 DNA sequence: TGTGCCAGCAGCTTAGCACCCACTAGCGGGAGCTACGAGCAGTACTTC.

The V gene is TRBV10-3, the J gene TRBJ2-7; tentatively, D is TRBD1 or TRBD2 (7 bases each). Germline CDR1 and CDR2: ENHRY and SYGVKD. This CDR3 has 13 amino acids. Trimming left V 8 bases short and J 2 bases short, with 13 bases between. CDR3 DNA sequence: TGTGCCATCGCGGGGGACAGAACCTACGAGCAGTACTTC. Translation: CAIAGDRTYEQYF.

This chain joins TRBV10-3 and TRBJ1-5, with 7 bases aligning to TRBD1. There are 15 residues in the CDR3. Germline V lookup: CDR1 ENHRY, CDR2 SYGVKD. V shed 4 bases, J shed 5 bases, and the junction held 8 bases outside the gene matches. The DNA for the CDR3 is TGTGCCATCAGTGCCTTCACAGGGGCGGATCAGCCCCAGCATTTT. It translates to CAISAFTGADQPQHF.

The chain combines TRBV5-1 with TRBJ2-2; D not resolved. Germline CDR1 is SGHRS and CDR2 is YFSETQ. The CDR3 has 14 amino acids. V lost 3 bases, J lost 3 bases, and 9 bases lay in between. The CDR3 loop is CASSSTGDTGELFF. The CDR3, as DNA: TGCGCCAGCAGCTCGACGGGTGACACCGGGGAGCTGTTTTTT.

This rearrangement joins TRBV5-4 to TRBJ1-2; D is unresolved. Trimming stripped 5 bases from V and 4 bases from J, with 15 bases between. The germline V gene has CDR1 SGHNT and CDR2 YYREEE (reference sequence). The CDR3 has 14 amino acids. The CDR3 loop is CASRYPTFGYGYTF. In nucleotides, the CDR3 is TGTGCCAGCAGATACCCGACTTTTGGCTATGGCTACACCTTC.

As concerns this clone: Additional DNA sequences in this sample encode the identical CDR3. The chain combines TRBV28 with TRBJ1-2, with D possibly being TRBD1 (5 bases). In germline, CDR1 is MDHEN, CDR2 SYDVKM. V lost 5 bases and J 1 base, leaving 11 bases between the germline ends. The CDR3 loop spans 14 amino acids. The CDR3 region has the DNA TGTGCCAGCAGTCCAGGGCAGTTTAACTATGGCTACACCTTC. Its translation is CASSPGQFNYGYTF.